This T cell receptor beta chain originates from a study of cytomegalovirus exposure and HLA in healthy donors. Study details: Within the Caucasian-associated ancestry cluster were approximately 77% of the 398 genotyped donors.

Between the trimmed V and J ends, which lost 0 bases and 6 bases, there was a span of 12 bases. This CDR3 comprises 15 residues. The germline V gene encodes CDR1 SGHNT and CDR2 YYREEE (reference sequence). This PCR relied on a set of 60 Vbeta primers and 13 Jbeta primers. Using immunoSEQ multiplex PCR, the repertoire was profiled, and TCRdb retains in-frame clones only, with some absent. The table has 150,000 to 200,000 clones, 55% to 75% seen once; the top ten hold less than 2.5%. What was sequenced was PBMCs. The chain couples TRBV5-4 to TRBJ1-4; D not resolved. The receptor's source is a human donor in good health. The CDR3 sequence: CASSLGPGFYEKLFF. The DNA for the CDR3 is TGTGCCAGCAGCTTGGGTCCAGGATTTTATGAAAAACTGTTTTTT.